A single sample gave rise to the 7 T cell receptor beta chains below, sequenced in a study of cytomegalovirus exposure and HLA in healthy donors. The PCR contained 60 Vbeta and 13 Jbeta primers. Clones were sequenced by immunoSEQ multiplex PCR, and TCRdb holds only the in-frame ones, with some missing. This table has 100,000 or so clones, 70% to 90% appearing once. Sequenced: PBMCs. These receptors were collected from a man aged 35-49 years in good health and CMV-seronegative.

The V call is TRBV2, the J call TRBJ1-2; 8 bases are a match to TRBD1. CDR1 and CDR2 (germline): SNHLY, FYNNEI. The V segment lost 2 bases and the J segment 8 bases; nucleotides outside the gene matches: 4. The CDR3 runs 13 residues. The CDR3 reads CASSEQGAMGYTF. In DNA form, the CDR3 reads TGTGCCAGCAGTGAACAGGGGGCTATGGGCTACACCTTC.

This clone came up once. The chain couples TRBV19 to TRBJ2-2; D might be TRBD2 (7 bases). Germline V gene sequence: CDR1 LNHDA, CDR2 SQIVND (reference sequence). The CDR3 consists of 16 residues. Trimming took off 3 bases at V and 7 bases at J, with 18 bases between the two ends. This chain's CDR3 is CASSISRGPGGGELFF. The CDR3 DNA reads as TGTGCCAGTAGTATCTCTCGGGGGCCGGGGGGCGGGGAGCTGTTTTTT.

This chain joins TRBV11-3 and TRBJ2-3, with 8 bases fitting TRBD2. The CDR3 has 15 amino acids. Germline CDR1 SGHNT, CDR2 YENEEA. With 3 bases clipped from V and 4 bases from J, the junction kept 6 bases outside the gene matches. CDR3: CASSFYGGASDTQYF. CDR3 DNA sequence: TGTGCCAGCAGCTTCTACGGGGGGGCTTCAGATACGCAGTATTTT.

This clone was observed a handful of times. The V call is TRBV18, the J call TRBJ1-1; D gene unclear. This CDR3 has 14 residues. Germline lookup yields CDR1 KGHSH and CDR2 LQKENI. V shed 5 bases and J shed 0 bases, with 10 bases lying between them. DNA for the CDR3: TGTGCCAGCTCAGGAGCAGCCTTGAACACTGAAGCTTTCTTT. Protein sequence: CASSGAALNTEAFF.

The chain combines TRBV29-1 with TRBJ1-2; 10 positions match TRBD1. This CDR3 spans 12 amino acids. Germline CDR1 SQVTM, CDR2 ANQGSEA. Germline trimming cut 6 bases from V and 6 bases from J; bases unmatched to any gene: 4. CDR3 residues: CSVRDRGHGYTF. The CDR3 DNA is TGCAGCGTCCGGGACAGGGGACATGGCTACACCTTC.

The table lists this clone with a count of one. The chain employs TRBV2 and TRBJ1-1, with 7 bases fitting TRBD1. CDR3 size: 14 residues. With 2 bases clipped from V and 11 bases from J, the junction kept 11 bases outside the gene matches. CDR1 and CDR2 from the germline V gene are SNHLY and FYNNEI. CDR3 coding DNA: TGTGCCAGCAGTGAACGTCAGGGGGATATGAACGCTTTCTTT. This translates into CASSERQGDMNAFF.

The genes are TRBV5-1 and TRBJ1-1, with 7 bases aligning to TRBD1. Germline values: CDR1 SGHRS, CDR2 YFSETQ. V shed 4 bases and J 4 bases; nucleotides not matched to a gene: 13. This CDR3 has 16 residues. As DNA, the CDR3 is TGCGCCAGCAGCCCGTTCCTGTTACAGGGGAGCACTGAAGCTTTCTTT. Its translation: CASSPFLLQGSTEAFF.